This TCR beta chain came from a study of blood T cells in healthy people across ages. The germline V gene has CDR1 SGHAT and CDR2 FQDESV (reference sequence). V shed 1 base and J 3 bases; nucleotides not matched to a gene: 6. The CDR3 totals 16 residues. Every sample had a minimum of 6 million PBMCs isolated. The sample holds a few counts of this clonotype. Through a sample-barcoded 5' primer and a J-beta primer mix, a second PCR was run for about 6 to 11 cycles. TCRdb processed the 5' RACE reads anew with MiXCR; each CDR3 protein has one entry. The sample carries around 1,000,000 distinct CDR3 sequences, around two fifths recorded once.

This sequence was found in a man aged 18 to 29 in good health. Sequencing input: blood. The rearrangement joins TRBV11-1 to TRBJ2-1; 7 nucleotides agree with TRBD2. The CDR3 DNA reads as TGTGCCAGCAGCTTAGTGGCGGGGGTCAACTACAATGAGCAGTTCTTC. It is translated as CASSLVAGVNYNEQFF.